The 2 T cell receptor beta chains presented below share a single source sample, sequenced in a study of T cell repertoires in cytomegalovirus infection. Each CDR3 protein gets one entry after TCRdb re-called the reads with MiXCR. Among roughly 130,000 distinct CDR3 sequences listed, about 24% were seen once. Which antigens these TCRs recognize remains unknown. The sample taken for sequencing was PBMCs, sequenced either directly or after in vitro stimulation (not recorded which). These receptors originate from a human donor in good health (CMV status not recorded). Some clones in this sample may be carry-over from other donors' samples.

This chain joins TRBV10-2 and TRBJ2-7; D is possibly TRBD1 or TRBD2 (5 bases each). The CDR3 length is 14 residues. The germline V gene encodes CDR1 WSHSY and CDR2 SAAADI. V was cut by 4 bases and J by 6 bases, with 16 bases left in between. CDR3 nucleotides: TGCGCCAGCAGTGCCCTAAGGGACCCGCGCGAGCAGTACGTC. Amino acid sequence: CASSALRDPREQYV.

This clonotype was seen only a few times. The V call is TRBV28, the J call TRBJ2-7; D is tentatively TRBD1 or TRBD2 (6 bases each). The germline V gene has CDR1 MDHEN and CDR2 SYDVKM. Trimming left V 5 bases short and J 4 bases short, with 21 bases between. The CDR3 spans 16 residues. The CDR3 loop is CASSPTKLGGRYEQYF. The CDR3 nucleotides are TGTGCCAGCAGTCCTACAAAGCTCGGGGGCAGATACGAGCAGTACTTC.